This TCR beta chain emerged from a study of blood T cell repertoires in COVID-19. The wider study: The origin of the acute and convalescent COVID-19 samples was the United States, Italy and Spain.

This table comes from immunoSEQ multiplex PCR, and its TCRdb copy is limited to in-frame clones, with some not included. The sample lists 55,000 to 70,000 clones; around 90% were seen once. The CDR3 has 14 residues. Losses at the gene ends were 6 bases for V and 2 bases for J; bases not matched to a gene: 0. In germline, CDR1 is MDHEN, CDR2 SYDVKM. The clonotype originates from a woman younger than 30 with acute or convalescent COVID-19. The chain joins TRBV28 to TRBJ2-5; 13 bases match TRBD2. The sample comprised peripheral blood. CDR3 protein: CASRTSGGQETQYF. CDR3 coding DNA: TGTGCCAGCAGGACTAGCGGGGGGCAAGAGACCCAGTACTTC.